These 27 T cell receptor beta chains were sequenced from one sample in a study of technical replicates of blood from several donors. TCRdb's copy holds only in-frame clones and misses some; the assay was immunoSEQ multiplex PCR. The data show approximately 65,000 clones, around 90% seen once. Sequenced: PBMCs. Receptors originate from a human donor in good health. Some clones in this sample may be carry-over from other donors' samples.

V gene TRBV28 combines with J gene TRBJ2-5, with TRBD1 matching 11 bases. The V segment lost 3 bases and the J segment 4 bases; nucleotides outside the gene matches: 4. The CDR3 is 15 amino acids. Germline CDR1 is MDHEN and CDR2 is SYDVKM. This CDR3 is CASSFGQGAGETQYF. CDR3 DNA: TGTGCCAGCAGTTTTGGACAGGGGGCCGGAGAGACCCAGTACTTC.

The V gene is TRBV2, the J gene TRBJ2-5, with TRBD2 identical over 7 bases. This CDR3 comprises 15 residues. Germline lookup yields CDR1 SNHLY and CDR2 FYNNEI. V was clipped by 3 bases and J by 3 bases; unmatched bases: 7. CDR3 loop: CASSEAGLVKETQYF. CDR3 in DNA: TGTGCCAGCAGTGAGGCAGGACTAGTAAAAGAGACCCAGTACTTC.

The CDR3 DNA sequence: TGTGCCTGGAGTGTACAGGGGCTAAACACCATATATTTT. It specifies CAWSVQGLNTIYF. This chain links TRBV30 with TRBJ1-3; 7 nucleotides agree with TRBD1. The junction had 2 bases not matched to a gene; V was cut back by 0 bases and J by 6 bases. This CDR3 has 13 amino acids. Germline-derived CDR1 and CDR2 are GTSNPN and SVGIG (reference sequence).

CDR3 sequence: CSASTQETQYF. In DNA, the CDR3 is TGCAGTGCTAGTACTCAAGAGACCCAGTACTTC. The chain combines TRBV20-1 with TRBJ2-5; D unclear. CDR3 length: 11 amino acids. The germline gives CDR1 DFQATT, CDR2 SNEGSKA (reference sequence). V was cut by 3 bases and J by 2 bases, with 4 bases left in between.

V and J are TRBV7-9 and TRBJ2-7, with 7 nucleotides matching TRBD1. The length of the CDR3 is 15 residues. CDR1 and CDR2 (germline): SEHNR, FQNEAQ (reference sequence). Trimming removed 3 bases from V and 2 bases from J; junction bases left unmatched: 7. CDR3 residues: CASSFGTATTYEQYF. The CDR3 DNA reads TGTGCCAGCAGCTTCGGGACAGCAACGACCTACGAGCAGTACTTC.

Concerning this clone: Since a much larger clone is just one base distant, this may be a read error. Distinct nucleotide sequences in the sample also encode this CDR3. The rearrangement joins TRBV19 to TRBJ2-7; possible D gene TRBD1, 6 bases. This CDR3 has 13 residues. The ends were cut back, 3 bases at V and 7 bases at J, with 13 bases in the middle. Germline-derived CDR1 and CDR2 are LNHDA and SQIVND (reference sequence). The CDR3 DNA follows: TGTGCCAGTAGTATTGAGGACAGCTATGAGCAGTACTTC. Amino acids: CASSIEDSYEQYF.

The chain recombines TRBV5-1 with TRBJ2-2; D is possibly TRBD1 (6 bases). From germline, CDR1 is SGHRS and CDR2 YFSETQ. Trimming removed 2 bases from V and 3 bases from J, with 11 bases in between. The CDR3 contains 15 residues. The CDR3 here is CASSFGQTDTGELFF. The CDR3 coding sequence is TGCGCCAGCAGCTTTGGACAGACGGACACCGGGGAGCTGTTTTTT.

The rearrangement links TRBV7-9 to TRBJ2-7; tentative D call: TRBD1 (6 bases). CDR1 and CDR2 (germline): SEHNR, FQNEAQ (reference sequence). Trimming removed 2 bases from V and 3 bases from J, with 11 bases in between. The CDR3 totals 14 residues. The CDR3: CASSLTTGHYEQYF. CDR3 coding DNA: TGTGCCAGCAGCTTAACCACAGGGCACTACGAGCAGTACTTC.

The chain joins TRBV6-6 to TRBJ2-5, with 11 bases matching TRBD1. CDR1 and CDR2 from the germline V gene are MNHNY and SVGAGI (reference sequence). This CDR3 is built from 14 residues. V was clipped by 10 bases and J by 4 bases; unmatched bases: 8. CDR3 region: CAIRTGGVGETQYF. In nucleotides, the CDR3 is TGTGCCATAAGGACAGGGGGCGTGGGAGAGACCCAGTACTTC.

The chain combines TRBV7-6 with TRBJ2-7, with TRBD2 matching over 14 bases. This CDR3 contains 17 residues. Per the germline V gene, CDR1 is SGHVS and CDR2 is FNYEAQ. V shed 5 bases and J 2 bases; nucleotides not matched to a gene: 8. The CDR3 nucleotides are TGTGCCAGCAGCCACGGACTAGCGGGGGGCCCTCCCTACGAGCAGTACTTC. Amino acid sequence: CASSHGLAGGPPYEQYF.

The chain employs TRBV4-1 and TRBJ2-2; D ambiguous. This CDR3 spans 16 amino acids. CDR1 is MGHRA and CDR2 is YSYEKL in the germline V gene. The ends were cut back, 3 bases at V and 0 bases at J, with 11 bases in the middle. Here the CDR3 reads CASSQTYTANTGELFF. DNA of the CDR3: TGCGCCAGCAGCCAGACATACACCGCGAACACCGGGGAGCTGTTTTTT.

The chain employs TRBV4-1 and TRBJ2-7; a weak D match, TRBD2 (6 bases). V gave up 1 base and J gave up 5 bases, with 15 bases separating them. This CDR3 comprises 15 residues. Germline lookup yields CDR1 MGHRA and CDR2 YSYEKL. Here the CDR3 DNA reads TGCGCCAGCAGCCAAGTCCTCGGGGGTAAGGACGAGCAGTACTTC. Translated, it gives CASSQVLGGKDEQYF.

Written as DNA, the CDR3 is TGTGCCAGCAGACGACAGTCCACAGATACGCAGTATTTT. Its protein product is CASRRQSTDTQYF. This chain joins TRBV27 and TRBJ2-3, with D tentatively TRBD1 (5 bases). CDR1 and CDR2 from the germline V gene are MNHEY and SMNVEV (reference sequence). This CDR3 region has 13 residues. The V gene lost 6 bases and the J gene lost 2 bases, with 9 bases spanning the gap.

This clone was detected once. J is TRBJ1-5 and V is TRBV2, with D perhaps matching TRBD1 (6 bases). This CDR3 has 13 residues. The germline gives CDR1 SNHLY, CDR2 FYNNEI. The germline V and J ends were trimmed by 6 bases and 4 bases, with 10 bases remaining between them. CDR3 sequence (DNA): TGTGCCAGCAGGGGGACACAAAATCAGCCCCAGCATTTT. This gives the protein CASRGTQNQPQHF.

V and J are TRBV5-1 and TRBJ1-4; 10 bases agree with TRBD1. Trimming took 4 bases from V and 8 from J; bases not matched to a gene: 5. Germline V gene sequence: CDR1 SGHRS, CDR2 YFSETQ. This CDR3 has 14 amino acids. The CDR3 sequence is CASSVGQGNEKLFF. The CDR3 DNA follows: TGCGCCAGCAGCGTGGGACAGGGGAACGAAAAACTGTTTTTT.

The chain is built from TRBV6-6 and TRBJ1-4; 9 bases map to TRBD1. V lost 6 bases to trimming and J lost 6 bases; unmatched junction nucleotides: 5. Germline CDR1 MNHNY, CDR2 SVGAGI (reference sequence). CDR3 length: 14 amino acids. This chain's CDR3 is CASRSGQGDEKLFF. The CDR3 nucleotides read TGTGCCAGCAGGTCGGGACAGGGTGATGAAAAACTGTTTTTT.

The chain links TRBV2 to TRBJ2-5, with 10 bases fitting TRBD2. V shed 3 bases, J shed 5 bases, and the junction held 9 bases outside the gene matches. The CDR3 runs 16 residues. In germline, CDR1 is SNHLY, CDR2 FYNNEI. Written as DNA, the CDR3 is TGTGCCAGCAGTGAGCGAGCGGGGGGGCCTCAGGAGACCCAGTACTTC. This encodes CASSERAGGPQETQYF.

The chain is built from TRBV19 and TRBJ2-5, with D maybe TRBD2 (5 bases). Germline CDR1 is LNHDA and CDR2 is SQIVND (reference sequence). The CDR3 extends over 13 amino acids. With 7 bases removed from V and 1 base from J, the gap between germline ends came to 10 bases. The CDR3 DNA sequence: TGTGCCAGTAAAGCGGCACTCCAAGAGACCCAGTACTTC. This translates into CASKAALQETQYF.

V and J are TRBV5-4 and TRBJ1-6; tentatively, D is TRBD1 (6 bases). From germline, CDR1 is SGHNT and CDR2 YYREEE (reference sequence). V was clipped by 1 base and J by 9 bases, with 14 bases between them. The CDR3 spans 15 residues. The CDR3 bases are TGTGCCAGCAGCTTGTTAACAGGGCAGGGTTCACCCCTCCACTTT. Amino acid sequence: CASSLLTGQGSPLHF.

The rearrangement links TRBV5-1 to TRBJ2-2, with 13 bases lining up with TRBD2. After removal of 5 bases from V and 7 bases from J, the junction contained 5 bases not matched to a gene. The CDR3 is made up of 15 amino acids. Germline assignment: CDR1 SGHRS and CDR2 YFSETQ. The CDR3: CASSGLAGVDGELFF. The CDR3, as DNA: TGCGCCAGCAGTGGACTAGCGGGAGTTGACGGGGAGCTGTTTTTT. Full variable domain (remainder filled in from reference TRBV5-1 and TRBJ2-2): KAGVTQTPRYLIKTRGQQVTLSCSPISGHRSVSWYQQTPGQGLQFLFEYFSETQRNKGNFPGRFSGRQFSNSRSEMNVSTLELGDSALYLCASSGLAGVDGELFFGEGSRLTVL.

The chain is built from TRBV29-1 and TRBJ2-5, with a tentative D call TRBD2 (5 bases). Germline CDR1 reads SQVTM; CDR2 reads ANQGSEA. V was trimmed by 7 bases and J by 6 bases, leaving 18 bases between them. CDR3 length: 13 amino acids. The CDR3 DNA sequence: TGCAGCGAGAGCGGCCTGATGGGAAAGACCCAGTACTTC. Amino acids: CSESGLMGKTQYF. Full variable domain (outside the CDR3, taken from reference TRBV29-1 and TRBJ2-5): SAVISQKPSRDICQRGTSLTIQCQVDSQVTMMFWYRQQPGQSLTLIATANQGSEATYESGFVIDKFPISRPNLTFSTLTVSNMSPEDSSIYLCSESGLMGKTQYFGPGTRLLVL.

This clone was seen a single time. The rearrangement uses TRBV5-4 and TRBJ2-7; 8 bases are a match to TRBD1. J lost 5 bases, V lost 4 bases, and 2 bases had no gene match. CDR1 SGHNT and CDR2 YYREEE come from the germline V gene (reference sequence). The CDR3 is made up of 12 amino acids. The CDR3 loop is CASSEDRDEQYF. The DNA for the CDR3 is TGTGCCAGCAGCGAGGACAGGGACGAGCAGTACTTC.

Here the CDR3 DNA reads TGCGCCAGCAGCTTTGTTAACCGGGACAGGGGCTACGAGCAGTACTTC. It yields the protein CASSFVNRDRGYEQYF. The chain joins TRBV5-1 to TRBJ2-7, with 10 nucleotides matching TRBD1. The J segment lost 3 bases and the V segment lost 2 bases, leaving 8 bases of the junction unmatched. CDR1 is SGHRS and CDR2 is YFSETQ in the germline V gene. There are 16 residues in the CDR3.

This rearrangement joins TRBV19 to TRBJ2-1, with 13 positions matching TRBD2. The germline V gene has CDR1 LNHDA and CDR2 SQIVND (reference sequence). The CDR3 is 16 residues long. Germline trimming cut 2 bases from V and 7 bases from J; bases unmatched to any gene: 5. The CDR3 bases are TGTGCCAGTAGTATAACTAGCGGGGGGGTATGGAATGAGCAGTTCTTC. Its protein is CASSITSGGVWNEQFF.

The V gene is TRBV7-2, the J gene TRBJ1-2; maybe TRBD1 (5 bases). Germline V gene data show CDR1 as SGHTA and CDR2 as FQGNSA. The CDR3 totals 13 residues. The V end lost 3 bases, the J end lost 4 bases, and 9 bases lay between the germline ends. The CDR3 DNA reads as TGTGCCAGCAGCTTTGGGGCCGGCTATGGCTACACCTTC. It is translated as CASSFGAGYGYTF.

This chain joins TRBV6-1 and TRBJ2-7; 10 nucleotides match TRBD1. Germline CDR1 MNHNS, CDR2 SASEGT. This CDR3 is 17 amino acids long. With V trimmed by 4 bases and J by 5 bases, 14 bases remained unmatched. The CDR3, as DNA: TGTGCCAGCAGTGCCCGGGACAGGGGTTGGTTTGATCACGAGCAGTACTTC. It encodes CASSARDRGWFDHEQYF.

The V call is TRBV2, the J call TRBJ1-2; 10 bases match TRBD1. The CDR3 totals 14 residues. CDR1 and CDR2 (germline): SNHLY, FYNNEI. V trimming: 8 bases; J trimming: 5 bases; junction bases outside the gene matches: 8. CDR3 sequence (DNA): TGTGCCAGCGACGGACAGGGGGGAAGTTATGGCTACACCTTC. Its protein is CASDGQGGSYGYTF.